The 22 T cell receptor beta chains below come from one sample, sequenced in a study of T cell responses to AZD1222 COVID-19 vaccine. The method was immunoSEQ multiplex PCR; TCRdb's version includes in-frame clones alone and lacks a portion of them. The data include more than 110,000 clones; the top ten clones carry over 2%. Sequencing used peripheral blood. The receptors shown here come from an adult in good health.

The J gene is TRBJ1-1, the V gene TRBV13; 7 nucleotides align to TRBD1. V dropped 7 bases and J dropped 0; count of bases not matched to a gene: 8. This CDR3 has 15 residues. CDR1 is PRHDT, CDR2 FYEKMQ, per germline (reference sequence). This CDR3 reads CASTNRGTVNTEAFF. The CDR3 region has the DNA TGTGCCAGCACCAACCGAGGGACAGTGAACACTGAAGCTTTCTTT. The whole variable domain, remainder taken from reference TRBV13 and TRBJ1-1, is AAGVIQSPRHLIKEKRETATLKCYPIPRHDTVYWYQQGPGQDPQFLISFYEKMQSDKGSIPDRFSAQQFSDYHSELNMSSLELGDSALYFCASTNRGTVNTEAFFGQGTRLTVV.

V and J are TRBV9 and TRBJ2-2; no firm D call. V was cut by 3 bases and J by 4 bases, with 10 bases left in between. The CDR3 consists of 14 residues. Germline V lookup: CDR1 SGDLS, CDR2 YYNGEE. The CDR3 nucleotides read TGTGCCAGCAGCGCAGTGTCGGGCACCGGGGAGCTGTTTTTT. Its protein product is CASSAVSGTGELFF.

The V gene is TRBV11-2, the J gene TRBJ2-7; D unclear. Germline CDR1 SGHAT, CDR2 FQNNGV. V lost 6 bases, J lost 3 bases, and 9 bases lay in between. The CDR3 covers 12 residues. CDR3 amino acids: CASRDWVYEQYF. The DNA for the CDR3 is TGTGCCAGCAGAGATTGGGTCTACGAGCAGTACTTC.

The CDR3 is CASSTDRFNYGYTF. The CDR3 DNA is TGTGCCAGCAGCACGGACAGGTTTAACTATGGCTACACCTTC. The chain is built from TRBV6-2 or TRBV6-3 and TRBJ1-2, with 7 positions matching TRBD1. The CDR3 runs 14 residues. Germline lookup yields CDR1 MNHEY and CDR2 SVGEGT. The trim removed 6 bases at V and 1 base at J, leaving 5 bases unmatched.

CDR3 residues: CASSPKGQEIRGTEAFF. The CDR3 coding sequence is TGTGCCAGCAGCCCGAAGGGACAGGAGATAAGAGGCACTGAAGCTTTCTTT. The chain joins TRBV5-8 to TRBJ1-1; 8 bases map to TRBD1. CDR1 SGHTS and CDR2 YDEGEE come from the germline V gene. The V segment lost 4 bases and the J segment 4 bases; nucleotides outside the gene matches: 15. This CDR3 is 17 amino acids long.

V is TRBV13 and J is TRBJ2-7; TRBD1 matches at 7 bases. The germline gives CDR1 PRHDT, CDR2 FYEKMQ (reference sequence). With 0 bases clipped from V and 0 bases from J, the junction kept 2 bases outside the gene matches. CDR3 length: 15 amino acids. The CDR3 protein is CASSLGSGGSYEQYF. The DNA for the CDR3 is TGTGCCAGCAGCTTAGGTTCAGGGGGCTCCTACGAGCAGTACTTC. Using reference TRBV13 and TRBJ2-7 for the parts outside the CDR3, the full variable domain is AAGVIQSPRHLIKEKRETATLKCYPIPRHDTVYWYQQGPGQDPQFLISFYEKMQSDKGSIPDRFSAQQFSDYHSELNMSSLELGDSALYFCASSLGSGGSYEQYFGPGTRLTVT.

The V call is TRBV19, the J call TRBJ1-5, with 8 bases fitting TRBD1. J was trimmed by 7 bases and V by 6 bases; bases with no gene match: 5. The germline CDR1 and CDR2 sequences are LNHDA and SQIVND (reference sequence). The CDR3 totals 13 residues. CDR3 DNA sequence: TGTGCCAGTAGAGACAGGGGCGACCAGCCCCAGCATTTT. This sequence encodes CASRDRGDQPQHF.

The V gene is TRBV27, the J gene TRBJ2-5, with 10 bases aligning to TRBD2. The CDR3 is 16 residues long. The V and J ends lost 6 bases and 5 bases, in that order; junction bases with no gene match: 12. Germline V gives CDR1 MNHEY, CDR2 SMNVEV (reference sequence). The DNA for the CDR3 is TGTGCCAGCAGCCCTGGGCCAGCGGGGGGGAAGGAGACCCAGTACTTC. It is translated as CASSPGPAGGKETQYF.

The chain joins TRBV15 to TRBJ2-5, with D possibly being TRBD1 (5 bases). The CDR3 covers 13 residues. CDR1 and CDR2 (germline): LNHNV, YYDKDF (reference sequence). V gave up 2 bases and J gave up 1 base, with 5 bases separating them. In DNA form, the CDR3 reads TGTGCCACCAGCAGACAGGGCCAAGAGACCCAGTACTTC. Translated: CATSRQGQETQYF.

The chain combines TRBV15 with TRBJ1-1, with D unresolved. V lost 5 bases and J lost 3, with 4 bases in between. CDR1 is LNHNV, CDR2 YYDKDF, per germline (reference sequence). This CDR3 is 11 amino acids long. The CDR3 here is CATSGYTEAFF. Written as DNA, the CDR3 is TGTGCCACCAGCGGCTACACTGAAGCTTTCTTT.

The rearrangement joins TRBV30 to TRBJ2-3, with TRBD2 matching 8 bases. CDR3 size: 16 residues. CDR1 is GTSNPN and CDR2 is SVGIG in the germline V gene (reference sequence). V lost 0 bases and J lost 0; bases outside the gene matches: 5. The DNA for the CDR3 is TGTGCCTGGAGTGTACGGGGGGGCTACAGCACAGATACGCAGTATTTT. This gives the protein CAWSVRGGYSTDTQYF.

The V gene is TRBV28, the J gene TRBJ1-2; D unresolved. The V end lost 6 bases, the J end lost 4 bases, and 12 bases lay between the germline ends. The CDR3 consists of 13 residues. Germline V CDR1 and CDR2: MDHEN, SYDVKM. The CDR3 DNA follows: TGTGCCAGCAGCTTTAGGGCAGGCTATGGCTACACCTTC. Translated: CASSFRAGYGYTF.

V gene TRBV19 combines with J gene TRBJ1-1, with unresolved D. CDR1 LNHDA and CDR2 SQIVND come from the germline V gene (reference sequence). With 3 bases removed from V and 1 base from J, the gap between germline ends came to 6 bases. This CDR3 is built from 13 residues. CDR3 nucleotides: TGTGCCAGTAGTATGCATACGAACACTGAAGCTTTCTTT. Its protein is CASSMHTNTEAFF. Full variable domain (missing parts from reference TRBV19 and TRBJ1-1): DGGITQSPKYLFRKEGQNVTLSCEQNLNHDAMYWYRQDPGQGLRLIYYSQIVNDFQKGDIAEGYSVSREKKESFPLTVTSAQKNPTAFYLCASSMHTNTEAFFGQGTRLTVV.

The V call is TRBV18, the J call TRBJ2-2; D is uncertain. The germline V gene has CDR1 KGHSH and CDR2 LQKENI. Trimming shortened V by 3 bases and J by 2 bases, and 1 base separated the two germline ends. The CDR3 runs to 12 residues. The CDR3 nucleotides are TGTGCCAGCTCACCTAACACCGGGGAGCTGTTTTTT. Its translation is CASSPNTGELFF. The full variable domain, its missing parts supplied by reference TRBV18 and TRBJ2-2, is NAGVMQNPRHLVRRRGQEARLRCSPMKGHSHVYWYRQLPEEGLKFMVYLQKENIIDESGMPKERFSAEFPKEGPSILRIQQVVRGDSAAYFCASSPNTGELFFGEGSRLTVL.

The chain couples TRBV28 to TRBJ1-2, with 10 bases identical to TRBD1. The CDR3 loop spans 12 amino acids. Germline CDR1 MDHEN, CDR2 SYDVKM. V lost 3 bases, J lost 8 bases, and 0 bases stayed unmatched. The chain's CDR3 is CASSLTGGGYTF. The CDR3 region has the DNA TGTGCCAGCAGTTTGACAGGGGGCGGCTACACCTTC.

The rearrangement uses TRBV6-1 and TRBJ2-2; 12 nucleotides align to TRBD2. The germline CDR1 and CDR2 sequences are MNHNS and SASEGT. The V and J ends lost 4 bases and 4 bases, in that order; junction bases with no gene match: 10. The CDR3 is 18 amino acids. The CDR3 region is CASSVGLAGGPATGELFF. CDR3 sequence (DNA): TGTGCCAGCAGTGTCGGGCTAGCGGGGGGGCCGGCCACCGGGGAGCTGTTTTTT.

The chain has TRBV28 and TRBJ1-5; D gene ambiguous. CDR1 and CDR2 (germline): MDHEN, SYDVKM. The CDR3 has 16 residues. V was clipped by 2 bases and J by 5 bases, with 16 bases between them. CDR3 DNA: TGTGCCAGCAGTTTAGCCCGGACCAGAATTCATCAGCCCCAGCATTTT. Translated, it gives CASSLARTRIHQPQHF. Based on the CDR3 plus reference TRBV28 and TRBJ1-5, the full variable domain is DVKVTQSSRYLVKRTGEKVFLECVQDMDHENMFWYRQDPGLGLRLIYFSYDVKMKEKGDIPEGYSVSREKKERFSLILESASTNQTSMYLCASSLARTRIHQPQHFGDGTRLSIL.

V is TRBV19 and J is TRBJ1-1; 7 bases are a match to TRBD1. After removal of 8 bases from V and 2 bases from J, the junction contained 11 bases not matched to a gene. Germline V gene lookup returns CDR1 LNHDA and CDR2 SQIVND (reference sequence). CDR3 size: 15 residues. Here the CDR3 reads CASSERGTANTEAFF. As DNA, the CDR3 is TGTGCCAGTTCCGAAAGGGGGACAGCCAACACTGAAGCTTTCTTT.

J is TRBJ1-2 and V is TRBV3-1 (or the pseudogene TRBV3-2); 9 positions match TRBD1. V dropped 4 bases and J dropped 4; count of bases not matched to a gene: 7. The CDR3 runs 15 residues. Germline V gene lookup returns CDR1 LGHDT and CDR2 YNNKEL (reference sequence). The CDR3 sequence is CASSPRDRVIYGYTF. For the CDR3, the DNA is TGTGCCAGCAGCCCCCGGGACAGGGTCATCTATGGCTACACCTTC.

In nucleotides, the CDR3 is TGTGCCAGCGTTTTGGGCTATGGCTACACCTTC. This translates into CASVLGYGYTF. V is TRBV2 and J is TRBJ1-2; D unclear. V lost 8 bases and J lost 4, with 8 bases in between. CDR1 and CDR2 from the germline V gene are SNHLY and FYNNEI. This CDR3 spans 11 amino acids. Based on the CDR3 plus reference TRBV2 and TRBJ1-2, the full variable domain is EPEVTQTPSHQVTQMGQEVILRCVPISNHLYFYWYRQILGQKVEFLVSFYNNEISEKSEIFDDQFSVERPDGSNFTLKIRSTKLEDSAMYFCASVLGYGYTFGSGTRLTVV.

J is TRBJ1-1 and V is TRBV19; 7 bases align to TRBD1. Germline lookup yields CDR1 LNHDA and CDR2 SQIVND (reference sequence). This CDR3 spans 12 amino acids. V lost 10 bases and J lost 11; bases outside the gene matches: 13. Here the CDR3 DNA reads TGTGCCACACGGACAGGCAGCATGAGGGCTTTCTTT. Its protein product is CATRTGSMRAFF.

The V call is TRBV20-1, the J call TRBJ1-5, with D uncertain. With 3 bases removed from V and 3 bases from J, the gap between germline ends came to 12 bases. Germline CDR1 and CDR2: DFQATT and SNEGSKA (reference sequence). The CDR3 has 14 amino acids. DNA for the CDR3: TGCAGTGCTAGTGAAGCTTCTAACAATCAGCCCCAGCATTTT. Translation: CSASEASNNQPQHF.